The present entry profiles one T cell receptor (beta chain) with its context. The entry originates in a study of blood T cell repertoires in COVID-19. Study-level information: T cells, B-cell-depleted T cells, or PBMCs provided the cDNA or gDNA that served as material.

Method: immunoSEQ multiplex PCR; TCRdb's copy keeps in-frame clones and lacks some. The table lists 150,000 to 200,000 clones, approximately 87% of them singletons. Per the germline V gene, CDR1 is DFQATT and CDR2 is SNEGSKA (reference sequence). The CDR3 contains 13 residues. V gave up 3 bases and J gave up 6 bases, with 15 bases separating them. Sequenced input: peripheral blood. The source is a woman aged 55 to 70 with COVID-19, enrolled during active disease. This chain uses TRBV20-1 with TRBJ2-7; the D gene is possibly TRBD2 (6 bases). CDR3 protein: CSASGPGTSEQYF. The CDR3, as DNA: TGCAGTGCTAGTGGTCCCGGGACTTCCGAGCAGTACTTC.